This record concerns one T cell receptor beta chain sequence. This sample was included in a study of blood T cell repertoires in COVID-19. Study-wide background: The analysed material was cDNA or gDNA that came from T cells, B-cell-depleted T cells, or PBMCs.

The germline V gene has CDR1 MDHEN and CDR2 SYDVKM. The length of the CDR3 is 12 residues. V was pared by 7 bases and J by 8 bases, with 7 bases of the junction left unmatched. Per the original methods: Using reference gene primer amplification, nucleated cell counts were estimated. TCRdb keeps only in-frame clones here, not all; method: immunoSEQ multiplex PCR. The V and J calls and clone size were taken over from that table, and D and trimming were inferred from the DNA. Of around 300,000 clones listed, around nine tenths are singletons. Sequencing was performed on PBMCs or T cells enriched from blood (not recorded which). The sequence was obtained from a young man who had recovered from COVID-19. The chain combines TRBV28 with TRBJ1-1; 7 nucleotides agree with TRBD1. As DNA, the CDR3 is TGTGCCAGCACCGTACAGGGGTCCGAAGCTTTCTTT. Its translation: CASTVQGSEAFF.